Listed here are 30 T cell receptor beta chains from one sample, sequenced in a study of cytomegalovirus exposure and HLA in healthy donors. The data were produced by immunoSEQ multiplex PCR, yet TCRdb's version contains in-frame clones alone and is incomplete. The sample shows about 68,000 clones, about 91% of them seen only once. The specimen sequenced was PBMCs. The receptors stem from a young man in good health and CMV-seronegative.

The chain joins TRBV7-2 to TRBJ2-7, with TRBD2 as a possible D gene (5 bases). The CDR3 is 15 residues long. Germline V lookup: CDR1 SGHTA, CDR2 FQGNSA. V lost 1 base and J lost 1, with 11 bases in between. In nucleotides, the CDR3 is TGTGCCAGCAGCTTAGATGGTCGCGGGTCCTACGAGCAGTACTTC. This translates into CASSLDGRGSYEQYF. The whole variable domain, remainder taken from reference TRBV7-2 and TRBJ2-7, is GAGVSQSPSNKVTEKGKDVELRCDPISGHTALYWYRQSLGQGLEFLIYFQGNSAPDKSGLPSDRFSAERTGGSVSTLTIQRTQQEDSAVYLCASSLDGRGSYEQYFGPGTRLTVT.

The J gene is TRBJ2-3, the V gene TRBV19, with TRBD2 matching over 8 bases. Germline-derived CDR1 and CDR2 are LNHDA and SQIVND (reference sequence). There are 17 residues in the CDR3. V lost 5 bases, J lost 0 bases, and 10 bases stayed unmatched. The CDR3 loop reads CASSWTTLAASTDTQYF. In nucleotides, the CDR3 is TGTGCCAGTAGTTGGACCACACTAGCGGCTAGCACAGATACGCAGTATTTT.

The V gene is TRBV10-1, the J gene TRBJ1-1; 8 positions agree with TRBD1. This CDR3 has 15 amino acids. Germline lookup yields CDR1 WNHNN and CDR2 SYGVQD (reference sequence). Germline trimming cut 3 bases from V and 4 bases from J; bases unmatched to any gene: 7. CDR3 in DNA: TGCGCCAGCAGTGACCTTCTGACAGGGGCCACTGAAGCTTTCTTT. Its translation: CASSDLLTGATEAFF.

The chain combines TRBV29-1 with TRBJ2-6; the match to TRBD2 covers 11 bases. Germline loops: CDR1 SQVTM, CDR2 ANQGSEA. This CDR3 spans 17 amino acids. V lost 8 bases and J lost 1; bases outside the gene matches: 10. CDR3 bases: TGCAGCCTCCCAGGGGGGACTAGCGGTTCTGGGGCCAACGTCCTGACTTTC. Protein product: CSLPGGTSGSGANVLTF.

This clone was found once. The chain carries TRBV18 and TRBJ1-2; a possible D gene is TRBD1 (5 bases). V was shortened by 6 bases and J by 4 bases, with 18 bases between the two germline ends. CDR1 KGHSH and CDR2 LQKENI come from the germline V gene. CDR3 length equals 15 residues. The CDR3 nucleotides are TGTGCCAGCTCGGGAGGGGTCTGGGAAATCTATGGCTACACCTTC. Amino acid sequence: CASSGGVWEIYGYTF. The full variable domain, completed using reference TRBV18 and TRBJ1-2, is NAGVMQNPRHLVRRRGQEARLRCSPMKGHSHVYWYRQLPEEGLKFMVYLQKENIIDESGMPKERFSAEFPKEGPSILRIQQVVRGDSAAYFCASSGGVWEIYGYTFGSGTRLTVV.

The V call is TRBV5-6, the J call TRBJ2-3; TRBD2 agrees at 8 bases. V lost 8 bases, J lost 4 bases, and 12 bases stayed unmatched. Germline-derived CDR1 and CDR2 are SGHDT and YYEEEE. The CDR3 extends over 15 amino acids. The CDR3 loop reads CASGMAAGVSDTQYF. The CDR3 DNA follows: TGTGCCAGTGGAATGGCAGCGGGAGTATCAGATACGCAGTATTTT.

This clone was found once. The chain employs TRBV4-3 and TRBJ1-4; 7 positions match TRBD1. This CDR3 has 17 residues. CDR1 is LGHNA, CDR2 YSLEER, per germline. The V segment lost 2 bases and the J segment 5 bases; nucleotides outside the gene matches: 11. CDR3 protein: CASSQWVLGTENEKLFF. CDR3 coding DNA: TGCGCCAGCAGCCAATGGGTTTTAGGGACAGAGAATGAAAAACTGTTTTTT.

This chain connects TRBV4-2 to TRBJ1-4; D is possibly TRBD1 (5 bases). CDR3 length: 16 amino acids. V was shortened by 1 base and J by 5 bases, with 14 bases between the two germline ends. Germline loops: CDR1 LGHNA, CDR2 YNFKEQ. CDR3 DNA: TGTGCCAGCAGCCAAGTCGTAGGGGATGGGAATGAAAAACTGTTTTTT. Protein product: CASSQVVGDGNEKLFF.

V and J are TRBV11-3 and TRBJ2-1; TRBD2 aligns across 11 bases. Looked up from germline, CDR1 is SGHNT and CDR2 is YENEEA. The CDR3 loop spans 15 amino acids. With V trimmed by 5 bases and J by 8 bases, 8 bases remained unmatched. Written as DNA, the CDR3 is TGTGCCAGCAGCCGGGGACTAGCGGCATCCGATGAGCAGTTCTTC. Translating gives CASSRGLAASDEQFF.

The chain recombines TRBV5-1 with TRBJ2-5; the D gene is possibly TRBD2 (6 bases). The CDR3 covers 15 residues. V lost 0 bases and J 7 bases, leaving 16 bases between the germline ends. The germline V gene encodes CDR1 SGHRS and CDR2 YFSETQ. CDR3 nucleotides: TGCGCCAGCAGCTTGGTTGATGCTAGCGTGGGGACCCAGTACTTC. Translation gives CASSLVDASVGTQYF.

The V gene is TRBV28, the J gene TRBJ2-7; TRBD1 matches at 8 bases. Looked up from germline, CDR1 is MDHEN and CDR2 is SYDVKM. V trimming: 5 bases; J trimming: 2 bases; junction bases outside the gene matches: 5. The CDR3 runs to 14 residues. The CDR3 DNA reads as TGTGCCAGCAGTCCAGGGGGCTCAGCCTACGAGCAGTACTTC. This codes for CASSPGGSAYEQYF.

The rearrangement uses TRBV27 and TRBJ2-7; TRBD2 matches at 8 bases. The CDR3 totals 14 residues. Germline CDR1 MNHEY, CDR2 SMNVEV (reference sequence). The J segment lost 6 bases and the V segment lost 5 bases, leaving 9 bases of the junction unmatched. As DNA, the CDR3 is TGTGCCAGCAGTCCCGGGGGGGGGCGCCCCGAGCAGTACTTC. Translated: CASSPGGGRPEQYF.

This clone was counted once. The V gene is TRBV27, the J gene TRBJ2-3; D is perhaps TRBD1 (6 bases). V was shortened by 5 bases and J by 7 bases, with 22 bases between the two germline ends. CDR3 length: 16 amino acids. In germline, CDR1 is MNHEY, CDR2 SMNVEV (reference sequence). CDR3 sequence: CASSLGQVGFLHTQYF. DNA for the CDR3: TGTGCCAGCAGTCTGGGACAAGTCGGGTTCTTGCATACGCAGTATTTT.

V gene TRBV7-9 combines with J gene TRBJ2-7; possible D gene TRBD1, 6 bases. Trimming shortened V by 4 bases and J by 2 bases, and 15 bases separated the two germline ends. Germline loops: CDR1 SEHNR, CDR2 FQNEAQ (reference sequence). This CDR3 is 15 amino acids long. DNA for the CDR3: TGTGCCAGCAGCTCCACAGGGTTTATCCCCTACGAGCAGTACTTC. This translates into CASSSTGFIPYEQYF. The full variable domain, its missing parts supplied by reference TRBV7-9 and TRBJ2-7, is DTGVSQNPRHKITKRGQNVTFRCDPISEHNRLYWYRQTLGQGPEFLTYFQNEAQLEKSRLLSDRFSAERPKGSFSTLEIQRTEQGDSAMYLCASSSTGFIPYEQYFGPGTRLTVT.

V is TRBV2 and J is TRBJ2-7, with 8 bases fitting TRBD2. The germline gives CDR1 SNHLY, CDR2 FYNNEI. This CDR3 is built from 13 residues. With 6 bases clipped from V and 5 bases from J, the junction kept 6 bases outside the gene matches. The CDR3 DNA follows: TGTGCCAGCAGGGAGCGGGAGTCCCACGAGCAGTACTTC. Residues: CASRERESHEQYF.

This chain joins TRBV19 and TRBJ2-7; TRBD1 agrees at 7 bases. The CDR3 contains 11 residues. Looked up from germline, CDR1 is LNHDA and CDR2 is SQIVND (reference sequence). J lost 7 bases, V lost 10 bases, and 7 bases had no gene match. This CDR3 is CATTDRTEQYF. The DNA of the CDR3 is TGTGCCACGACGGACAGGACTGAGCAGTACTTC. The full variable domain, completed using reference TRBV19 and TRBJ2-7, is DGGITQSPKYLFRKEGQNVTLSCEQNLNHDAMYWYRQDPGQGLRLIYYSQIVNDFQKGDIAEGYSVSREKKESFPLTVTSAQKNPTAFYLCATTDRTEQYFGPGTRLTVT.

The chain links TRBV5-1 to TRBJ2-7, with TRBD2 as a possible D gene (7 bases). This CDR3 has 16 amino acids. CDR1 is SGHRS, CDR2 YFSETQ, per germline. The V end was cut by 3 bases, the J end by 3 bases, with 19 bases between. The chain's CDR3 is CASSWGGQPNHYEQYF. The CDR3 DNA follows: TGCGCCAGCAGCTGGGGGGGGCAGCCCAACCACTACGAGCAGTACTTC.

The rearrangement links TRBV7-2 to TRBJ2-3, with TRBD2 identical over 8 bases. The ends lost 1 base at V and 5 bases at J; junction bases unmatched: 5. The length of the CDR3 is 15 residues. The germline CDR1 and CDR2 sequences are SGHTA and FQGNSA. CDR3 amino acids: CASSLGPGGGDTQYF. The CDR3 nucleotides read TGTGCCAGCAGCTTAGGACCCGGGGGGGGAGATACGCAGTATTTT. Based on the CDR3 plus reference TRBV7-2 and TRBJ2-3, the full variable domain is GAGVSQSPSNKVTEKGKDVELRCDPISGHTALYWYRQSLGQGLEFLIYFQGNSAPDKSGLPSDRFSAERTGGSVSTLTIQRTQQEDSAVYLCASSLGPGGGDTQYFGPGTRLTVL.

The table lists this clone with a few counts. CDR3 residues: CASSEASGGRSGYEQYF. CDR3 DNA: TGTGCCAGCAGTGAAGCTTCGGGGGGGCGTTCAGGGTACGAGCAGTACTTC. The rearrangement uses TRBV6-1 and TRBJ2-7; 8 nucleotides match TRBD2. CDR3 size: 17 residues. Germline CDR1 reads MNHNS; CDR2 reads SASEGT. The V and J ends lost 0 bases and 4 bases, in that order; junction bases with no gene match: 11.

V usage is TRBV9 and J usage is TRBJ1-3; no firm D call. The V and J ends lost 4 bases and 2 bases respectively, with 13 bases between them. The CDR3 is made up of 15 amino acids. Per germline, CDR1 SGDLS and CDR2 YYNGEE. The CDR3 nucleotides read TGTGCCAGCAGCTTACGGGGTCAAACTGGAAACACCATATATTTT. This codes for CASSLRGQTGNTIYF.

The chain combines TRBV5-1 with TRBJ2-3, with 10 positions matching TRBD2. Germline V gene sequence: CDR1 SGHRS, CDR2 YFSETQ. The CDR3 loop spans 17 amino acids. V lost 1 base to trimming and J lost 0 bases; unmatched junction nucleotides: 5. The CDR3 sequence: CASSLNIAGGSTDTQYF. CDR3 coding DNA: TGCGCCAGCAGCTTGAATATAGCGGGAGGAAGCACAGATACGCAGTATTTT.

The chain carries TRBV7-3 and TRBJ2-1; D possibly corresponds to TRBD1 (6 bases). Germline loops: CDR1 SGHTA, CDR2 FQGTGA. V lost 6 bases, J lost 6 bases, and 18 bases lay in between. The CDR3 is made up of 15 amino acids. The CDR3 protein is CASSSRQELFNEQFF. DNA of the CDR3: TGTGCCAGCAGTTCTCGACAGGAGCTTTTCAATGAGCAGTTCTTC. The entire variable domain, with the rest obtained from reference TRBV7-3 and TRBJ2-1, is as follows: GAGVSQTPSNKVTEKGKYVELRCDPISGHTALYWYRQSLGQGPEFLIYFQGTGAADDSGLPNDRFFAVRPEGSVSTLKIQRTERGDSAVYLCASSSRQELFNEQFFGPGTRLTVL.

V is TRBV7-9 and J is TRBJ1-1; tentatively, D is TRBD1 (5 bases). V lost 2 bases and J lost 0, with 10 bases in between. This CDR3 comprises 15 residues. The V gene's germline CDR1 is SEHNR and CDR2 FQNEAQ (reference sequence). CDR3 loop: CASSLYGGMNTEAFF. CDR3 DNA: TGTGCCAGCAGCTTATACGGGGGAATGAACACTGAAGCTTTCTTT.

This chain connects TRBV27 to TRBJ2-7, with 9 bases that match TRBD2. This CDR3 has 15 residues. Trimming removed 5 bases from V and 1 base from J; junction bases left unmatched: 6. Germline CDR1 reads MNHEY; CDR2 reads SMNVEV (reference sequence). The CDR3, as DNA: TGTGCCAGCAGTCCCCGAGCGGGAGGTTCCTACGAGCAGTACTTC. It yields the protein CASSPRAGGSYEQYF.

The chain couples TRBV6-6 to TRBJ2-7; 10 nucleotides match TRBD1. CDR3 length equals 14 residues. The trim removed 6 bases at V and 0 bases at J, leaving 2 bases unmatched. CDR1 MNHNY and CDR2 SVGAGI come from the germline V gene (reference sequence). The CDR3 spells CASSRDRGSYEQYF. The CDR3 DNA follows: TGTGCCAGCAGCCGGGACAGGGGCTCCTACGAGCAGTACTTC.

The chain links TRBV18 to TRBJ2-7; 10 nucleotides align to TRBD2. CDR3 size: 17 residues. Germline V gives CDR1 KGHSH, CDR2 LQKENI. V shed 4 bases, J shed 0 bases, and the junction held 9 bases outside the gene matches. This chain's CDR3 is CASSLKTSGTSSYEQYF. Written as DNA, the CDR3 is TGTGCCAGCTCACTAAAAACTAGCGGGACAAGCTCCTACGAGCAGTACTTC.

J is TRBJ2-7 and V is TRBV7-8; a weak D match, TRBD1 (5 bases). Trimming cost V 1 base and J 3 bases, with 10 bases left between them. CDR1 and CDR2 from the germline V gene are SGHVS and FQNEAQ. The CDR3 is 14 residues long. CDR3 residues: CASSLVGVGYEQYF. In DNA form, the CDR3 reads TGTGCCAGCAGCTTAGTAGGGGTAGGCTACGAGCAGTACTTC.

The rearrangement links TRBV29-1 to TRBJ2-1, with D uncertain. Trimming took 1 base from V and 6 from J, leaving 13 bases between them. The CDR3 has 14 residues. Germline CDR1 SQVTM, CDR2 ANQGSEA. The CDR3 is CSVEGLFRLNEQFF. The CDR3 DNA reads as TGCAGCGTTGAAGGTTTGTTCAGGCTCAATGAGCAGTTCTTC.

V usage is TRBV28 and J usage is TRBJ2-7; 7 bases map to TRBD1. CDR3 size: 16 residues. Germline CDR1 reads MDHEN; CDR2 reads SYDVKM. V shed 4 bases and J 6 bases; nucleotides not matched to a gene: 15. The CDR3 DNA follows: TGTGCCAGCAGTTCCCCCCGGACAGGAGATAGGGGCGAGCAGTACTTC. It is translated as CASSSPRTGDRGEQYF. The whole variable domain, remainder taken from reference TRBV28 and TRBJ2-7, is DVKVTQSSRYLVKRTGEKVFLECVQDMDHENMFWYRQDPGLGLRLIYFSYDVKMKEKGDIPEGYSVSREKKERFSLILESASTNQTSMYLCASSSPRTGDRGEQYFGPGTRLTVT.

CDR3 coding DNA: TGTGCCAGTAGAAGTACAGGGGGCTCGGACTCCTACAATGAGCAGTTCTTC. It codes for CASRSTGGSDSYNEQFF. The rearrangement links TRBV19 to TRBJ2-1, with 9 bases lining up with TRBD1. This CDR3 has 17 residues. In germline, CDR1 is LNHDA, CDR2 SQIVND (reference sequence). The ends lost 6 bases at V and 0 bases at J; junction bases unmatched: 9.